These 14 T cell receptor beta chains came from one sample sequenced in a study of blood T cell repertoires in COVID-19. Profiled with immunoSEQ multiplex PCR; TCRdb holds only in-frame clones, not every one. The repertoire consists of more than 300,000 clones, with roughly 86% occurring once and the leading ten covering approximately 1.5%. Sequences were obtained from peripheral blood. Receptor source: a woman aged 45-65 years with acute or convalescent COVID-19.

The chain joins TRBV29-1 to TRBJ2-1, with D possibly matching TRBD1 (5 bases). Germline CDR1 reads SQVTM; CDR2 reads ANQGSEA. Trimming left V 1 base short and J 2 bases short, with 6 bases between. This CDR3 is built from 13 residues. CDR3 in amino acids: CSVEGGPYNEQFF. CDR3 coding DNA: TGCAGCGTTGAAGGGGGCCCCTACAATGAGCAGTTCTTC.

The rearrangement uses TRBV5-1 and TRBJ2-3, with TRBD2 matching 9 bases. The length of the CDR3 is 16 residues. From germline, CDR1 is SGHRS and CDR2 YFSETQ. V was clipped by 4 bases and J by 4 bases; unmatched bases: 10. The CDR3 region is CASSNAGGPLADTQYF. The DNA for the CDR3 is TGCGCCAGCAGCAATGCGGGAGGGCCTCTGGCAGATACGCAGTATTTT.

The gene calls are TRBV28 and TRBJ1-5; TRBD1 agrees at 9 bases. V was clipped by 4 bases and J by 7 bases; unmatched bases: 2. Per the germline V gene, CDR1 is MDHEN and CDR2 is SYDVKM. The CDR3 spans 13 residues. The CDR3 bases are TGTGCCAGCAGTTGGGACAGGGACCAGCCCCAGCATTTT. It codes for CASSWDRDQPQHF.

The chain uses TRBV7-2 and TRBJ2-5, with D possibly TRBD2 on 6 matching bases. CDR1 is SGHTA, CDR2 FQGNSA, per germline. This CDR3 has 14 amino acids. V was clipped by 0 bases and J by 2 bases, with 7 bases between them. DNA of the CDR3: TGTGCCAGCAGCTTAGCAGGAGGGCAAGAGACCCAGTACTTC. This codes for CASSLAGGQETQYF. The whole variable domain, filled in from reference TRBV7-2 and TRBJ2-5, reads GAGVSQSPSNKVTEKGKDVELRCDPISGHTALYWYRQSLGQGLEFLIYFQGNSAPDKSGLPSDRFSAERTGGSVSTLTIQRTQQEDSAVYLCASSLAGGQETQYFGPGTRLLVL.

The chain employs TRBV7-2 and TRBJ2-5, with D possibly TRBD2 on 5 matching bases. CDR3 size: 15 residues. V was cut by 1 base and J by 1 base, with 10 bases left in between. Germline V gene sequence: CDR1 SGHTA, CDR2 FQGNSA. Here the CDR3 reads CASSLGFLAQETQYF. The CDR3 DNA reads TGTGCCAGCAGCTTAGGTTTCCTAGCCCAAGAGACCCAGTACTTC. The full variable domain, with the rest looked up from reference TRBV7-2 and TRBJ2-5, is GAGVSQSPSNKVTEKGKDVELRCDPISGHTALYWYRQSLGQGLEFLIYFQGNSAPDKSGLPSDRFSAERTGGSVSTLTIQRTQQEDSAVYLCASSLGFLAQETQYFGPGTRLLVL.

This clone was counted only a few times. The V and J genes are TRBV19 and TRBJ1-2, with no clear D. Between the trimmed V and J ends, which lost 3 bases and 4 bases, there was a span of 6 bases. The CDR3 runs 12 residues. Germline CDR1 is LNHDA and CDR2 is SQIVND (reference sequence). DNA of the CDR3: TGTGCCAGTAGTATCCAGGCCTATGGCTACACCTTC. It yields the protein CASSIQAYGYTF. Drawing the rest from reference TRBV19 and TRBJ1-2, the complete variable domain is DGGITQSPKYLFRKEGQNVTLSCEQNLNHDAMYWYRQDPGQGLRLIYYSQIVNDFQKGDIAEGYSVSREKKESFPLTVTSAQKNPTAFYLCASSIQAYGYTFGSGTRLTVV.

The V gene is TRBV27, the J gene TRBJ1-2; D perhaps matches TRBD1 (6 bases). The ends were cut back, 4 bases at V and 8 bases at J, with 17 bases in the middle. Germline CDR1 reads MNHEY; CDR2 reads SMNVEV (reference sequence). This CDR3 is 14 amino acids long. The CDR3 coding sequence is TGTGCCAGCAGTTCTGGTGGGGGGGCGGGGGGCTACACCTTC. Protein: CASSSGGGAGGYTF.

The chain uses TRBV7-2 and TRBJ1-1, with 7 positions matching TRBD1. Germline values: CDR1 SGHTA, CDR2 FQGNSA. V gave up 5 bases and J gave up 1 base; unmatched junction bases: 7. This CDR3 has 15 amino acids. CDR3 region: CASSDPGTANTEAFF. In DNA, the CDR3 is TGTGCCAGCAGCGACCCCGGGACAGCGAACACTGAAGCTTTCTTT.

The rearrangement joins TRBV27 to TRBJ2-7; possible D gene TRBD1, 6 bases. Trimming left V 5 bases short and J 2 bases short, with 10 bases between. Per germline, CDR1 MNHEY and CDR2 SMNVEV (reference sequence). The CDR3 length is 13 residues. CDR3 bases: TGTGCCAGCAGTACAGGGTCACCCTACGAGCAGTACTTC. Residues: CASSTGSPYEQYF.

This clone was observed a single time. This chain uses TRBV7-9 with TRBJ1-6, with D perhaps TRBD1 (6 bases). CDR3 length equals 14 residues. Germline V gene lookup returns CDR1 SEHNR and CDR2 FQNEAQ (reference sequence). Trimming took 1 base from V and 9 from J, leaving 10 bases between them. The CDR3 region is CASSLVAGVSPLHF. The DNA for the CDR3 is TGTGCCAGCAGCTTAGTGGCAGGGGTTTCACCCCTCCACTTT.

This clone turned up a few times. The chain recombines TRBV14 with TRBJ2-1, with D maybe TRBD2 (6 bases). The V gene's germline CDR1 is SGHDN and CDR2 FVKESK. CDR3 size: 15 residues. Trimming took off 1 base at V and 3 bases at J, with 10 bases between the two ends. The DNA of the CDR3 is TGTGCCAGCAGCCAAGCGGGACTCCTCTACAATGAGCAGTTCTTC. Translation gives CASSQAGLLYNEQFF. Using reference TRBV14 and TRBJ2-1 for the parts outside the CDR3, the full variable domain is EAGVTQFPSHSVIEKGQTVTLRCDPISGHDNLYWYRRVMGKEIKFLLHFVKESKQDESGMPNNRFLAERTGGTYSTLKVQPAELEDSGVYFCASSQAGLLYNEQFFGPGTRLTVL.

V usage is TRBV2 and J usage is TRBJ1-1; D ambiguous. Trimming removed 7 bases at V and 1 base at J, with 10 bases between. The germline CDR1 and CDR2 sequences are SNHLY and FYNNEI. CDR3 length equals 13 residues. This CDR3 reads CASNGDKNTEAFF. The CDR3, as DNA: TGTGCCAGCAACGGAGATAAGAACACTGAAGCTTTCTTT.

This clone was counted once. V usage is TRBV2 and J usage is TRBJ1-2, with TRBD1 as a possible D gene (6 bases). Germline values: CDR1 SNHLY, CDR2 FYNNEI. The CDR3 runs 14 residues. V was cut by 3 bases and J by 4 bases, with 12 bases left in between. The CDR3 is CASSERTDSYGYTF. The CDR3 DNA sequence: TGTGCCAGCAGTGAGCGGACAGATTCCTATGGCTACACCTTC.

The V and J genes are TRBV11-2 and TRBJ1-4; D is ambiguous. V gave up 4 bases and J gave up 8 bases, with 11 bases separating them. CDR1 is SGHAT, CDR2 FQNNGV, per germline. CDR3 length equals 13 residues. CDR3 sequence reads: CASSWGPGEKLFF. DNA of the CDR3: TGTGCCAGCAGCTGGGGTCCGGGGGAAAAACTGTTTTTT.